This T cell receptor (beta chain) was identified in a study of shared clonotypes between healthy human individuals. Naive CD8 cells, CD45RO-negative and positively selected for CCR7, excluded terminally differentiated effector memory CD45RA+ cells. The CDR3 length is 11 residues. V was cut by 2 bases and J by 8 bases, with 9 bases left in between. Germline CDR1 reads GTSNPN; CDR2 reads SVGIG (reference sequence). This clone was seen a few times. Assay: immunoSEQ multiplex PCR; the TCRdb copy retains only in-frame clones and omits some. The sample records some 740,000 clones, 92% being singletons. The TCR was taken from a man aged 25 to 40 in good health. Sequencing was carried out using naive CD8+ T cells sorted from blood. V and J are TRBV30 and TRBJ1-2, with D maybe TRBD1 (6 bases). In nucleotides, the CDR3 is TGTGCCTGGAGTCGGGGGCAGGGCTACACCTTC. Translated, it gives CAWSRGQGYTF.